This T cell receptor (beta chain) was profiled in a study of blood T cell repertoires in COVID-19. Study-level background: Sites in the United States, Italy and Spain provided acute and convalescent COVID-19 samples. From T cells, B-cell-depleted T cells, or PBMCs came the material, which was cDNA or gDNA.

Germline CDR1 and CDR2: SGHAT and FQNNGV. The CDR3 sequence is 19 residues long. V gave up 0 bases and J gave up 1 base, with 21 bases separating them. Source study methods: The assay estimated nucleated cells by amplifying reference gene primers. Using immunoSEQ multiplex PCR, the repertoire was profiled, and TCRdb retains in-frame clones only, with some absent. V, J and clone size reflect that table, while D and trimming were determined from the DNA. The repertoire has under 250,000 clones, approximately 77% of them found once; the top ten carry about 3.8%. The J gene is TRBJ1-1, the V gene TRBV11-2; a weak D match, TRBD1 (6 bases). Source material: peripheral blood. The TCR was taken from a woman of 80 years or more with acute or convalescent COVID-19. The CDR3 coding sequence is TGTGCCAGCAGCTTAGACACAGGGACCGTGGGGCCCTCGAACACTGAAGCTTTCTTT. Translation gives CASSLDTGTVGPSNTEAFF.